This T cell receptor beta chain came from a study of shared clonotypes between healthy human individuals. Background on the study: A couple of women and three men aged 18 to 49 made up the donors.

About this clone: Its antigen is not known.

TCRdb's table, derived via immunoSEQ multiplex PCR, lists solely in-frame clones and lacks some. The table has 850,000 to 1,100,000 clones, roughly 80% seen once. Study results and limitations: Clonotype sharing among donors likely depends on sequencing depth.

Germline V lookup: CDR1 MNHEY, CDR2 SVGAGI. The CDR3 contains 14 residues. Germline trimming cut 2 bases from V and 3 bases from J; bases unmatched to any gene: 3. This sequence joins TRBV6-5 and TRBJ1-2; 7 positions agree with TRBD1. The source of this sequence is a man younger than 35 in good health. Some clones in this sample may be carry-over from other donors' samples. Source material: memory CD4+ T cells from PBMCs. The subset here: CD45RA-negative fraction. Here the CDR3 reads CASSYRGQDYGYTF. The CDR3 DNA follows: TGTGCCAGCAGTTACAGGGGGCAGGACTATGGCTACACCTTC.